The 22 T cell receptor beta chains reported below all come from one sample, sequenced in a study of blood T cells in healthy people across ages. The use of a sample-barcoded 5' primer and a J-beta primer mix characterized a second PCR of roughly 7 to 12 cycles. TCRdb fed the 5' RACE reads into MiXCR, producing one record per CDR3 protein. The data contain 750,000 to 950,000 distinct CDR3 sequences, about 27% of them singletons. This same sample was also part of a study on T cells of mothers and their children.

Sequencing used blood. The receptor source for this set is a woman aged 40 to 49 in good health.

This clonotype showed up just a few times. Written as DNA, the CDR3 is TGTGCCAGAAAGCCTGGTCGTAGGACAGGGTTTCTCGATCAGCCCCAGCATTTT. Its protein is CARKPGRRTGFLDQPQHF. V is TRBV27 and J is TRBJ1-5; 8 nucleotides match TRBD1. CDR1 and CDR2 (germline): MNHEY, SMNVEV (reference sequence). This CDR3 has 18 residues. Unmatched junction bases numbered 21, after V lost 9 bases and J lost 5 bases.

Concerning this clonotype itself: Germline is not matched at one junction end, which may reflect a read error. The chain employs TRBV12-3 or TRBV12-4 and TRBJ2-5; 9 nucleotides match TRBD2. The CDR3 covers 15 residues. The DNA for the CDR3 is TGTGCCAGCAGTTTATGGCGGGAGGGCGGTGAGACCCAGGACTTC. It encodes CASSLWREGGETQDF.

The rearrangement joins TRBV21-1 to TRBJ2-5; the table's D call TRBD1 went unverified against the DNA. TRBV21-1 is given as a pseudogene. This CDR3 is 16 amino acids long. The CDR3 coding sequence is TGTGCCAGCAGCAAAAGGGCGGGCAGGGTTGGAGAGACCCAGTACTTC. Translated, it gives CASSKRAGRVGETQYF.

The chain has TRBV12-5 and TRBJ2-1; D not certain. The end of the DNA aligns better with TRBJ2-7, so the J call may be wrong. CDR1 and CDR2 from the germline V gene are LGHNT and FRNRAP. The CDR3 has 19 residues. CDR3 region: CASGLGFMLVPGSYNEQYF. In nucleotides, the CDR3 is TGTGCTAGTGGTTTGGGATTTATGTTAGTCCCCGGATCCTACAATGAGCAGTACTTC.

This clonotype has just a few counts. The rearrangement joins TRBV6-1 to TRBJ2-4, with 7 bases that match TRBD1. TRBJ2-7 matches the DNA end more closely, so the J call is doubtful. The length of the CDR3 is 14 residues. Germline CDR1 and CDR2: MNHNS and SASEGT. The CDR3: CASSPRGQGDEQYF. The CDR3 DNA follows: TGTGCCAGCAGTCCCCGAGGTCAGGGGGACGAGCAGTACTTC.

This chain connects TRBV7-9 to TRBJ1-2; TRBD1 aligns across 7 bases. The germline V gene has CDR1 SEHNR and CDR2 FQNEAQ (reference sequence). V was pared by 6 bases and J by 4 bases, with 11 bases of the junction left unmatched. The CDR3 contains 15 residues. This CDR3 reads CASSPEFTGVYGYTF. The CDR3 DNA is TGTGCCAGCAGTCCGGAATTCACAGGGGTCTATGGCTACACCTTC.

About this clonotype itself: This could be a read error, since a much larger clone is one nucleotide away. The CDR3 loop is CACSLGRLDLSETQYF. In DNA form, the CDR3 reads TGTGCCTGCAGTTTGGGTCGGTTAGATTTAAGTGAGACCCAGTACTTC. V gene TRBV12-3 or TRBV12-4 combines with J gene TRBJ2-5; D remains unclear. The CDR3 is 16 residues long.

The gene calls are TRBV7-2 and TRBJ1-2; 7 positions match TRBD1. Germline V gives CDR1 SGHTA, CDR2 FQGNSA. J lost 6 bases, V lost 5 bases, and 15 bases had no gene match. The CDR3 totals 16 residues. The CDR3 sequence is CASSPPRQGVRDGYTF. The CDR3 bases are TGTGCCAGCAGCCCACCCCGACAGGGTGTTCGAGATGGCTACACCTTC.

As for this clonotype: One end of the junction varies from germline; a read error may be responsible. The V and J genes are TRBV7-9 and TRBJ1-4; 7 positions agree with TRBD1. The CDR3 runs to 14 residues. Germline CDR1 reads SEHNR; CDR2 reads FQNEAQ (reference sequence). This CDR3 reads CSSSSGQANEKLFF. The DNA of the CDR3 is TGTTCCAGCAGCTCAGGACAGGCGAATGAAAAACTGTTTTTT.

The CDR3 sequence: CSAQRGLAGESSYNEQFF. CDR3 DNA: TGCAGTGCCCAGAGGGGACTAGCGGGCGAGAGCTCCTACAATGAGCAGTTCTTC. The chain recombines TRBV20-1 with TRBJ2-1; 12 bases are a match to TRBD2. The CDR3 has 18 residues. Germline V gene lookup returns CDR1 DFQATT and CDR2 SNEGSKA (reference sequence). The ends lost 6 bases at V and 0 bases at J; junction bases unmatched: 12.

Remarks on this clonotype: A much larger clone sits a single nucleotide away, making a read error possible. The chain joins TRBV7-8 to TRBJ2-6; 9 positions match TRBD2. The CDR3 contains 19 residues. Germline V gene data show CDR1 as SGHVS and CDR2 as FQNEAQ. CDR3 in amino acids: CASNLGRLAVHSGANVLTF. The CDR3 coding sequence is TGTGCCAGCAACTTAGGTCGACTAGCGGTCCACTCTGGGGCCAACGTCCTGACTTTC.

Of note for this clonotype: A read error may explain this, as a much larger clone is one base away. V and J are TRBV12-3 or TRBV12-4 and TRBJ1-5; TRBD1 might be the D (5 bases). The CDR3 totals 18 residues. This CDR3 is CAGSLSGLGSNSNQPQHF. In DNA, the CDR3 is TGTGCCGGCAGTTTATCAGGGCTGGGGTCTAATAGCAATCAGCCCCAGCATTTT.

Worth noting for this clonotype: This may come from a read error, since a much larger clone is one base off. The rearrangement uses TRBV20-1 and TRBJ2-5, with 10 positions matching TRBD2. The germline V gene encodes CDR1 DFQATT and CDR2 SNEGSKA (reference sequence). V was clipped by 3 bases and J by 11 bases; unmatched bases: 15. The CDR3 is 15 residues long. The CDR3 is CSASMPAGGPREQYF. The DNA of the CDR3 is TGCAGTGCTAGTATGCCAGCGGGGGGGCCAAGGGAGCAGTACTTC.

The rearrangement uses TRBV3-1 and TRBJ1-2; 9 bases are a match to TRBD1. V shed 5 bases, J shed 4 bases, and the junction held 8 bases outside the gene matches. The CDR3 consists of 15 residues. CDR1 is LGHDT, CDR2 YNNKEL, per germline (reference sequence). The CDR3 is CASSFTGGAGYGYTF. For the CDR3, the DNA is TGTGCCAGCAGCTTTACAGGGGGCGCGGGCTATGGCTACACCTTC.

This chain connects TRBV5-1 to TRBJ2-7; 8 nucleotides align to TRBD1. CDR3 size: 15 residues. Unmatched junction bases numbered 9, after V lost 4 bases and J lost 3 bases. CDR1 SGHRS and CDR2 YFSETQ come from the germline V gene. DNA for the CDR3: TGCGCCAGCAGCCTTGGGACAGGAAATATCTACGAGCAGTACTTC. Translated: CASSLGTGNIYEQYF.

V is TRBV7-2 and J is TRBJ2-2, with TRBD2 identical over 7 bases. Per the germline V gene, CDR1 is SGHTA and CDR2 is FQGNSA. The CDR3 totals 13 residues. Unmatched junction bases numbered 1, after V lost 5 bases and J lost 4 bases. Written as DNA, the CDR3 is TGTGCCAGCAGCCGCGGGGGCACCGGGGAGCTGTTTTTT. Protein sequence: CASSRGGTGELFF.

This clonotype showed up just a few times. One end of the junction varies from germline; a read error may be responsible. Here the CDR3 reads CASSPRMDPEAQYF. For the CDR3, the DNA is TGTGCCAGCAGCCCCCGGATGGATCCAGAGGCCCAGTACTTC. This chain connects TRBV6-6 to TRBJ2-5; no reliable D call. Germline CDR1 reads MNHNY; CDR2 reads SVGAGI (reference sequence). The CDR3 has 14 amino acids.

This clonotype has only a few counts. This chain links TRBV6-5 with TRBJ1-2, with D possibly being TRBD1 (5 bases). The CDR3 totals 16 residues. V lost 1 base and J 1 base, leaving 13 bases between the germline ends. In germline, CDR1 is MNHEY, CDR2 SVGAGI. The CDR3 DNA follows: TGTGCCAGCAGTTACTTGGGACTCAAGCTTAACTATGGCTACACCTTC. Protein product: CASSYLGLKLNYGYTF.

This clonotype was counted ten times or more. The CDR3 region is CSARASRGVGETQYF. In DNA form, the CDR3 reads TGCAGTGCTAGAGCCTCGCGGGGGGTGGGGGAGACCCAGTACTTC. The rearrangement uses TRBV20-1 and TRBJ2-5, with 8 positions matching TRBD2. J was trimmed by 5 bases and V by 1 base; bases with no gene match: 9. The CDR3 totals 15 residues. Germline V gives CDR1 DFQATT, CDR2 SNEGSKA (reference sequence).

This chain connects TRBV18 to TRBJ1-5; D is unclear. Trimming pared 3 bases from V and 9 bases from J, leaving 18 bases between. This CDR3 comprises 15 residues. The germline V gene encodes CDR1 KGHSH and CDR2 LQKENI. The CDR3 DNA sequence: TGTGCCAGCTCACCGGTCACCGGATACGATGGGCCCCAGCATTTT. This sequence encodes CASSPVTGYDGPQHF.

To note about this clonotype: Germline and junction disagree at one end, which may indicate a read error. This chain joins TRBV7-2 and TRBJ1-1; D remains unclear. The CDR3 totals 14 residues. Looked up from germline, CDR1 is SGHTA and CDR2 is FQGNSA. The CDR3 here is CAGSLAQRAVEAFF. DNA of the CDR3: TGTGCCGGCAGCTTAGCGCAGCGAGCTGTTGAAGCTTTCTTT.

V gene TRBV27 combines with J gene TRBJ2-5; D is uncertain. Judging by the DNA end, TRBJ2-7 fits better; the J call may be wrong. The germline gives CDR1 MNHEY, CDR2 SMNVEV (reference sequence). This CDR3 comprises 13 residues. CDR3 protein: CASRFQVTYEQYF. The CDR3, as DNA: TGTGCCAGCAGGTTCCAGGTAACCTACGAGCAGTACTTC.